The rows below give T cell receptor beta chains drawn from one sample of a study of cytomegalovirus exposure and HLA in healthy donors. The assay was immunoSEQ multiplex PCR, and TCRdb's table has in-frame clones only and misses some. Here the sample spans more than 150,000 clones, 75% to 85% being singletons. The sequencing input was PBMCs. The receptor source for this set is a woman younger than 45 in good health and CMV-seropositive. CDR3s include the opening cysteine and the closing phenylalanine or tryptophan. Size is omitted from some rows. Given values are once, few, many or a class for expanded clones.

cdr3_aa,v_call,j_call,clone_size
CASSRSGLGTDTQYF,TRBV6-5,TRBJ2-3,-
CASSPKYIARGEQFF,TRBV4-1,TRBJ2-1,-
CASSWVREDTEAFF,TRBV7-2,TRBJ1-1,-
CASSPNLGGRVGFRVNEKLFF,TRBV4-2,TRBJ1-4,-
CASSETETSQIDTQYF,TRBV2,TRBJ2-3,-
CASSPYNEQFF,TRBV7-2,TRBJ2-1,-
CASIAGIPEAFF,TRBV2,TRBJ1-1,-
CASSEYGDFHNNEQFF,TRBV25-1,TRBJ2-1,-
CASSPRTGQAYEQYF,TRBV9,TRBJ2-7,-
CASSIDLGGTIYEQYF,TRBV19,TRBJ2-7,-
CASQEGGLDTEAFF,TRBV7-3,TRBJ1-1,-
CASSLGQGADTQYF,TRBV5-1,TRBJ2-3,-
CASSLERPGQPENYEQYF,TRBV7-2,-,-
CASSQEVAGTQETQYF,TRBV4-3,TRBJ2-5,once
CASSVGRRGDRTEAFF,TRBV9,TRBJ1-1,-
CATSTRTSLHEQYF,TRBV15,TRBJ2-7,many
CASGWRGGTQETQYF,TRBV5-1,TRBJ2-5,-
CASSLRTGASTDTQYF,TRBV11-3,TRBJ2-3,-
CASSREARDNEQFF,TRBV4-2,TRBJ2-1,-
CASSLRRDTQYF,TRBV7-9,TRBJ2-3,-
CASSPGTATGYEQYF,TRBV28,TRBJ2-7,-
CASSLGEGFLAKNIQYF,TRBV11-3,TRBJ2-4,-
CASSSGTGWTDTQYF,TRBV7-8,TRBJ2-3,-
CASRTGGRPYNEQFF,TRBV2,TRBJ2-1,-
CASSPRSSSEGTQYF,TRBV18,TRBJ2-5,-
CASSLTGDSEKLFF,TRBV7-2,TRBJ1-4,-
CASSLKSGSYNYGYTF,TRBV7-8,TRBJ1-2,-
CASSSYRGDNEQFF,TRBV28,TRBJ2-1,-
CASSPGQGTVETQYF,TRBV6-6,TRBJ2-5,-
CASRHRIHSYEQYF,TRBV4-1,TRBJ2-7,-
CASSPSRGAGANVLTF,TRBV5-1,TRBJ2-6,-
CASGTVGSYEQYF,TRBV12-5,TRBJ2-7,-
CASSQVADTDTQYF,TRBV4-1,TRBJ2-3,few
CASSYSGQSSYEQYF,TRBV6-5,TRBJ2-7,-
CASSPFPAQGTGELFF,TRBV19,TRBJ2-2,-